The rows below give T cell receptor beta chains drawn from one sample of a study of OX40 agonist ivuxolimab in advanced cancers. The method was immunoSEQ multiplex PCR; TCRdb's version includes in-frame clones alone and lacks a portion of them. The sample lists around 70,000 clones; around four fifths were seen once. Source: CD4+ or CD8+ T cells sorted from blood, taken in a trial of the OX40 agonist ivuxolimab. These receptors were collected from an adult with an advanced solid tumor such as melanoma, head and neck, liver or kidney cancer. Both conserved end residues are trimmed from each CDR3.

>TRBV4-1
ASSQGSGVGLGNTQY
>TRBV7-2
ASRADGLGTEAF
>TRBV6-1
ASSGRTGYSNQPQH
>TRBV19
ASSTGEGPYGYT
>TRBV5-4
ASSPRDRHRGTDTQY
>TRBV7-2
ASSLAGITYNEQF
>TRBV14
ASSQLGKIDTEAF
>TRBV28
ASSRILAVSYEQY
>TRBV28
ASGAGTSIYEQY
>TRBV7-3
ASSLDMGTQY
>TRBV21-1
ASRKQGIFGTIY
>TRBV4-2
ASSQGWTRGQREQY
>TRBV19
ASSIAASRQPQH
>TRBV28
ASSFSQAEAF
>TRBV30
AWSKYWTEQPYEQY
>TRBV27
ASSLRGTALHNEQF
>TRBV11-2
ASSPRYEQY
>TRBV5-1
ASGNQGAGSDTQY